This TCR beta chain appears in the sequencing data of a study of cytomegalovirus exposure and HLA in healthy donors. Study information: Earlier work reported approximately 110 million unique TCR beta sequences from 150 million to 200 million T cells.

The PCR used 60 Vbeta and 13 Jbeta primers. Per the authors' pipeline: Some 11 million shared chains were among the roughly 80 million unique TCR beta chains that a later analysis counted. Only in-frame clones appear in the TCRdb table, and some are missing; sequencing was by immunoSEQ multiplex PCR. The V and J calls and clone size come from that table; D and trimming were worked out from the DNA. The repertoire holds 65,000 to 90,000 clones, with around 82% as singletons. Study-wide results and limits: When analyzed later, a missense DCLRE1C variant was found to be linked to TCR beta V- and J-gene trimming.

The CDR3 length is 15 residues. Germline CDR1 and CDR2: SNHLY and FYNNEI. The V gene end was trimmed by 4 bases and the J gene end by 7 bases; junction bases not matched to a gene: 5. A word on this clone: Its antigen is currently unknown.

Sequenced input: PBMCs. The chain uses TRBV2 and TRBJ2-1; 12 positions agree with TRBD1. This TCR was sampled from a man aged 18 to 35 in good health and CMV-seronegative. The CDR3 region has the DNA TGTGCCAGCAGTGCCGGGACAGGGGGCAAGAATGAGCAGTTCTTC. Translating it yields CASSAGTGGKNEQFF.